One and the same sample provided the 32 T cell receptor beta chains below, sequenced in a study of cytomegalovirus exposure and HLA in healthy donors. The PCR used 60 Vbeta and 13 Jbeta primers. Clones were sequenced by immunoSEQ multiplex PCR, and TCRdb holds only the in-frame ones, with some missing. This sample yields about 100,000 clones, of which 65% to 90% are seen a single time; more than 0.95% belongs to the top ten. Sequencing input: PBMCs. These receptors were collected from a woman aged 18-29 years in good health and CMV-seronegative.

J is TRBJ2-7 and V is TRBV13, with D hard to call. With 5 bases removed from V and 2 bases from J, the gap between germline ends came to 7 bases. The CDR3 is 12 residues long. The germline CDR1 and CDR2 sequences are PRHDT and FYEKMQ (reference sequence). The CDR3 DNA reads TGTGCCAGCAGCCCGAAGCCCTACGAGCAGTACTTC. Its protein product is CASSPKPYEQYF.

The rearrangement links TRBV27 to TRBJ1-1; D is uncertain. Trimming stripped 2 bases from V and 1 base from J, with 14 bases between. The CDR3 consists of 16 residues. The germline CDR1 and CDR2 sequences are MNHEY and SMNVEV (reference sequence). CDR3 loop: CASSLGFGFGNTEAFF. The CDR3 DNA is TGTGCCAGCAGTTTAGGGTTCGGGTTTGGGAACACTGAAGCTTTCTTT.

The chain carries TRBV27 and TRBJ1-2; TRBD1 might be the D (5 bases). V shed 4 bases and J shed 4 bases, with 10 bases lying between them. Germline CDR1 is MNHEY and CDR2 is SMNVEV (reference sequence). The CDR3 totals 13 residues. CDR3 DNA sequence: TGTGCCAGCAGTTATAGGGGAGGCTATGGCTACACCTTC. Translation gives CASSYRGGYGYTF.

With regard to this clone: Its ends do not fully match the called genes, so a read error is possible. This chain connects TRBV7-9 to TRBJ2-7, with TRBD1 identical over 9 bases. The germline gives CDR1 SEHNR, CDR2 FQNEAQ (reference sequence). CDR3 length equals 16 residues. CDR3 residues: CSSSRGSGQGYGEQYF. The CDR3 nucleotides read TGTTCCAGCAGCAGGGGCTCCGGACAGGGGTATGGCGAGCAGTACTTC.

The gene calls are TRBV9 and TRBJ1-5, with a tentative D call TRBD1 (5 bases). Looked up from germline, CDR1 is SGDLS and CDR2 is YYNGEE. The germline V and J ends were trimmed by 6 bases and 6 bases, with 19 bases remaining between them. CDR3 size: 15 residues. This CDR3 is CASNPSGGSAQPQHF. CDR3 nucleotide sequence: TGTGCCAGCAACCCCTCGGGGGGGTCGGCTCAGCCCCAGCATTTT.

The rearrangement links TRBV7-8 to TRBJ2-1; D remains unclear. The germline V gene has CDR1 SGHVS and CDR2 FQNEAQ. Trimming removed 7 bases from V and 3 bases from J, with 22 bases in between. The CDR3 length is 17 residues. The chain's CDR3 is CASNPSRVAVYYNEQFF. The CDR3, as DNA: TGTGCCAGCAACCCGTCTCGAGTCGCGGTATACTACAATGAGCAGTTCTTC.

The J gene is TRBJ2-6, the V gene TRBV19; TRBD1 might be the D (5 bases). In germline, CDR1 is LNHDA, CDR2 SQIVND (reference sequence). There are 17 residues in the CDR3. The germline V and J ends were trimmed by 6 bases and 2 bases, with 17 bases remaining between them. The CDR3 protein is CASSHSRDLAGANVLTF. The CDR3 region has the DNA TGTGCCAGTAGCCATTCCAGGGATCTTGCTGGGGCCAACGTCCTGACTTTC.

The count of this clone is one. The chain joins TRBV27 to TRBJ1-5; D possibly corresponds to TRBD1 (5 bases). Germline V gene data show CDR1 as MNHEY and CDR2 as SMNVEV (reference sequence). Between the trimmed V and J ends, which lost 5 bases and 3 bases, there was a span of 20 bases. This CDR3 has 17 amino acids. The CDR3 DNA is TGTGCCAGCAGTATGAGGAAGCAGGGTCGTAACAATCAGCCCCAGCATTTT. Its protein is CASSMRKQGRNNQPQHF.

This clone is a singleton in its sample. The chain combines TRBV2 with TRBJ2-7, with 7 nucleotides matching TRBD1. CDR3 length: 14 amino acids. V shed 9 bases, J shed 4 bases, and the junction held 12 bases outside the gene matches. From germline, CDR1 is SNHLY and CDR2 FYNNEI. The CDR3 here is CARQTGENRYEQYF. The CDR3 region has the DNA TGTGCCAGACAAACAGGGGAAAATAGGTACGAGCAGTACTTC. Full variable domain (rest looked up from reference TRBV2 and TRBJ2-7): EPEVTQTPSHQVTQMGQEVILRCVPISNHLYFYWYRQILGQKVEFLVSFYNNEISEKSEIFDDQFSVERPDGSNFTLKIRSTKLEDSAMYFCARQTGENRYEQYFGPGTRLTVT.

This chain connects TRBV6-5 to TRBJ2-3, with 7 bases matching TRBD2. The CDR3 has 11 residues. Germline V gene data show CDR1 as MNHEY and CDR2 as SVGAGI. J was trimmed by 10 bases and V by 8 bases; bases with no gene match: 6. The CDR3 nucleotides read TGTGCCAGCGGGGGGGGATATGCGCAGTATTTT. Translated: CASGGGYAQYF.

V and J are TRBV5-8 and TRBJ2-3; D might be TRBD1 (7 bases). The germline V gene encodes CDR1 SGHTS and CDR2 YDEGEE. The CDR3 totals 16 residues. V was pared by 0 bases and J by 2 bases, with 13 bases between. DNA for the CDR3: TGTGCCAGCAGCTTGGGCAGGGGGGTAGACACAGATACGCAGTATTTT. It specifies CASSLGRGVDTDTQYF. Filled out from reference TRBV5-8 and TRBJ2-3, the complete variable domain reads EAGVTQSPTHLIKTRGQQATLRCSPISGHTSVYWYQQALGLGLQFLLWYDEGEERNRGNFPPRFSGRQFPNYSSELNVNALELEDSALYLCASSLGRGVDTDTQYFGPGTRLTVL.

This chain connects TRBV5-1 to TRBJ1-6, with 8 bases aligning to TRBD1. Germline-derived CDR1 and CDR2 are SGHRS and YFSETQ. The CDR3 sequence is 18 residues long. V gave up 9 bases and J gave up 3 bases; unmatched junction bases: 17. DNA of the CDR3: TGCGCCAACAATCCACATGAACAGGGGGGCGGCTATAATTCACCCCTCCACTTT. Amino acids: CANNPHEQGGGYNSPLHF.

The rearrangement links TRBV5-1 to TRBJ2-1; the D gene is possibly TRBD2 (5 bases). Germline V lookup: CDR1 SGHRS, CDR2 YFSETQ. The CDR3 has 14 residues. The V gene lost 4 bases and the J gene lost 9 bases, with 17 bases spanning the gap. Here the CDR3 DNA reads TGCGCCAGCAGCAACTTCGGACTCCCGGCTGAGCAGTTCTTC. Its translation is CASSNFGLPAEQFF.

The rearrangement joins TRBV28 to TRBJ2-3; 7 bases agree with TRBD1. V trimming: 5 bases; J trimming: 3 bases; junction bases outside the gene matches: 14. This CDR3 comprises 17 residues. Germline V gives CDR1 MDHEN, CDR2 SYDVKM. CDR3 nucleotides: TGTGCCAGCAGTCAGCAGGGGACAGATATTTGGACAGATACGCAGTATTTT. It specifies CASSQQGTDIWTDTQYF.

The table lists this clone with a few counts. CDR3 sequence (DNA): TGTGCCAGCAGTGATCCTAATCAGCCCCAGCATTTT. Encoded protein: CASSDPNQPQHF. V gene TRBV2 combines with J gene TRBJ1-5; D is unresolved. The CDR3 runs to 12 residues. CDR1 and CDR2 (germline): SNHLY, FYNNEI. V lost 3 bases and J 4 bases, leaving 4 bases between the germline ends.

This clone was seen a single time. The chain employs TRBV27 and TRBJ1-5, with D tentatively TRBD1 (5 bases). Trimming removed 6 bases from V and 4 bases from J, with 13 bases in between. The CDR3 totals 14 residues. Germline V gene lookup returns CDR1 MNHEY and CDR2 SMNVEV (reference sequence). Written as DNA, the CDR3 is TGTGCCAGCAGCTGGTCGGGGGGGAATCAGCCCCAGCATTTT. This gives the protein CASSWSGGNQPQHF.

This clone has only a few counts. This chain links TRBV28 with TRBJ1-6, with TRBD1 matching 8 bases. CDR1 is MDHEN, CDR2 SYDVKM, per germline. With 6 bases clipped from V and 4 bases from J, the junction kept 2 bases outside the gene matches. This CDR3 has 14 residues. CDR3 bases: TGTGCCAGCAGAGGACAGGGATATAATTCACCCCTCCACTTT. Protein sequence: CASRGQGYNSPLHF.

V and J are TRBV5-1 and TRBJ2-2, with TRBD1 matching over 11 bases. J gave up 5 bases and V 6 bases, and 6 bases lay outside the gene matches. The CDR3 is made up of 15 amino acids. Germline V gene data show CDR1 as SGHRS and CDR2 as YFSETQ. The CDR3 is CASIEGTGGTGELFF. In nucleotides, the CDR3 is TGCGCCAGCATTGAAGGGACAGGGGGGACCGGGGAGCTGTTTTTT.

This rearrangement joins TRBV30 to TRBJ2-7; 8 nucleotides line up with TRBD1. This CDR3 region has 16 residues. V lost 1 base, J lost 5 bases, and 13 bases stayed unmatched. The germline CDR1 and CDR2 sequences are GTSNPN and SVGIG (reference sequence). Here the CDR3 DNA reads TGTGCCTGGAGTGGACCGCCGGGACAGGCCGCGAACGAGCAGTACTTC. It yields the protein CAWSGPPGQAANEQYF. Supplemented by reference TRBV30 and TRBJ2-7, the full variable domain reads SQTIHQWPATLVQPVGSPLSLECTVEGTSNPNLYWYRQAAGRGLQLLFYSVGIGQISSEVPQNLSASRPQDRQFILSSKKLLLSDSGFYLCAWSGPPGQAANEQYFGPGTRLTVT.

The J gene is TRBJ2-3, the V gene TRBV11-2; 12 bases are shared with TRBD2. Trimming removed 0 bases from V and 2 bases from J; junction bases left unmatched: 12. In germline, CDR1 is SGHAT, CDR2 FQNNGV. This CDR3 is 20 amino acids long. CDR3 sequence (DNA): TGTGCCAGCAGCTTAGATGGACTAGCGGGACGAAGGAAGTCCACAGATACGCAGTATTTT. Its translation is CASSLDGLAGRRKSTDTQYF.

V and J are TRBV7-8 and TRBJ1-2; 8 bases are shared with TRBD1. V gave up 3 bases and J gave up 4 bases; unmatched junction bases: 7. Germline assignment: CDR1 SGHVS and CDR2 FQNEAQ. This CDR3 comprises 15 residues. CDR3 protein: CASSFSGQALYGYTF. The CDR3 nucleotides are TGTGCCAGCAGCTTCTCGGGACAGGCACTCTATGGCTACACCTTC.

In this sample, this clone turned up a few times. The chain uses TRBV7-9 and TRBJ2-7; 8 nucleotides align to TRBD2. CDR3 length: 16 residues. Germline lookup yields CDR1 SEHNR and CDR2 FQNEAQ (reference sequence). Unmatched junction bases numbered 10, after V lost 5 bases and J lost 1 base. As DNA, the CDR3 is TGTGCCAGCAGCGCACCGGGACTAGGAGGGTCCTACGAGCAGTACTTC. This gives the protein CASSAPGLGGSYEQYF.

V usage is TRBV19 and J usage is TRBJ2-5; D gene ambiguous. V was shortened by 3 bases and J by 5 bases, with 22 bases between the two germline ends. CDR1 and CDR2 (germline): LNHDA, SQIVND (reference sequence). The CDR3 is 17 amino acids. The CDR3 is CASSMAHSESHAETQYF. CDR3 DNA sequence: TGTGCCAGTAGTATGGCACATTCGGAGTCTCATGCGGAGACCCAGTACTTC.

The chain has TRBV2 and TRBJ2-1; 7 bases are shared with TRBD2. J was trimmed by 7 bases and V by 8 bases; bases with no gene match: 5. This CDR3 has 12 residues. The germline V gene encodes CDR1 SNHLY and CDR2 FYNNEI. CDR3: CASVGGGNEQFF. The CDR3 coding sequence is TGTGCCAGCGTTGGGGGGGGGAATGAGCAGTTCTTC.

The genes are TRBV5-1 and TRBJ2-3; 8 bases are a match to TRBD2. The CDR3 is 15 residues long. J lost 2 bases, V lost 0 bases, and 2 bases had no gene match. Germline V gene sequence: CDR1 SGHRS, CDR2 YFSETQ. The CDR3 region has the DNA TGCGCCAGCAGCTTGGAGGGACTAGACACAGATACGCAGTATTTT. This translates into CASSLEGLDTDTQYF.

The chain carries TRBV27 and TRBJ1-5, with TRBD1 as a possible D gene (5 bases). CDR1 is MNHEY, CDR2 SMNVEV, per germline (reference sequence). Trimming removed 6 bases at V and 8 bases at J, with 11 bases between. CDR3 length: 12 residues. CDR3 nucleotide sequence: TGTGCCAGCAGGGAGGGGAGAAAGCCCCAGCATTTT. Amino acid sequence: CASREGRKPQHF.

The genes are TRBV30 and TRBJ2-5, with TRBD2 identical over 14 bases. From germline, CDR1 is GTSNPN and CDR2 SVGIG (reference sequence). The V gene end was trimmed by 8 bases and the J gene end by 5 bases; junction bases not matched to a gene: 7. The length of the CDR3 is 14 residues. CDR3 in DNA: TGTGCCCTCACCCGGACTAGCGGGAGGGAGACCCAGTACTTC. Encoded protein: CALTRTSGRETQYF. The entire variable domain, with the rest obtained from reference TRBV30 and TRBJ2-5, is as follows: SQTIHQWPATLVQPVGSPLSLECTVEGTSNPNLYWYRQAAGRGLQLLFYSVGIGQISSEVPQNLSASRPQDRQFILSSKKLLLSDSGFYLCALTRTSGRETQYFGPGTRLLVL.

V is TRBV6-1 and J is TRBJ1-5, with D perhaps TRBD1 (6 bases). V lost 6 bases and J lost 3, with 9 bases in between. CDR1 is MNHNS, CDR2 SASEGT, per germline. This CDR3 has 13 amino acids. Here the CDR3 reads CASSRGSNQPQHF. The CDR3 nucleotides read TGTGCCAGCAGCAGGGGTTCCAATCAGCCCCAGCATTTT.

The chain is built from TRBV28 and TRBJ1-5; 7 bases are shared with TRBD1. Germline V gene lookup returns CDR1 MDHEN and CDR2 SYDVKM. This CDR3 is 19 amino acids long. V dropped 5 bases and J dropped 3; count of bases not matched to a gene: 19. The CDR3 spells CASSISRDKTGSFNQPQHF. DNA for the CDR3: TGTGCCAGCAGTATATCCAGGGATAAGACAGGGTCCTTCAATCAGCCCCAGCATTTT.

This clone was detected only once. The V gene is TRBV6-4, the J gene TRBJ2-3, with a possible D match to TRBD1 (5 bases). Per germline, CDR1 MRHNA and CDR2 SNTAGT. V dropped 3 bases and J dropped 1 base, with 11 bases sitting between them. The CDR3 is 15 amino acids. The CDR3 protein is CASSEVQGGTDTQYF. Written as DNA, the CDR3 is TGTGCCAGCAGTGAAGTCCAGGGTGGCACAGATACGCAGTATTTT.

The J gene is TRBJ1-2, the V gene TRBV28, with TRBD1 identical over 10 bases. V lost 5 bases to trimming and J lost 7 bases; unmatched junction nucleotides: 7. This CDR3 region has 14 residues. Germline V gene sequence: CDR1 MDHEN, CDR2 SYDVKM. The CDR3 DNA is TGTGCCAGCAGTCCGGGACAGGGGTTGGGTGGCTACACCTTC. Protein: CASSPGQGLGGYTF.

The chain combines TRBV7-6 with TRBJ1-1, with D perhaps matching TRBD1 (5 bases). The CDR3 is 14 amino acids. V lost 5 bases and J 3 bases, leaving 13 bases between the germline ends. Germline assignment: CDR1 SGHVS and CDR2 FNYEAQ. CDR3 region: CASSGGLLDTEAFF. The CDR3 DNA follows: TGTGCCAGCAGCGGGGGACTCCTAGACACTGAAGCTTTCTTT.